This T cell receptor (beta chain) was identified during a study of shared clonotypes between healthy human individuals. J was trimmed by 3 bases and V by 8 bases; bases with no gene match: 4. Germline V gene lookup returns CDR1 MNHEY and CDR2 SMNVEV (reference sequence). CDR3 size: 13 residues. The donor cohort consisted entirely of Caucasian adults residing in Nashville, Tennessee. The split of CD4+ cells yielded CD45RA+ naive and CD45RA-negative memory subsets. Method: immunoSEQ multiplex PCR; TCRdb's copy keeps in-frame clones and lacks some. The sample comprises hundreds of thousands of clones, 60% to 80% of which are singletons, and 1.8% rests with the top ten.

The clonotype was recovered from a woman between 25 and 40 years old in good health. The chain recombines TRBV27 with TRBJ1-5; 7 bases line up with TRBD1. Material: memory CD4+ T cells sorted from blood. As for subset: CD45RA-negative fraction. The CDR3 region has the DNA TGTGCCAGCTCTACAGGGGACAATCAGCCCCAGCATTTT. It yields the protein CASSTGDNQPQHF.